A selection of T cell receptor beta chains follows, all from one sample in a study of CD8 T cells in Susac syndrome. TCRdb reprocessed the immunoSEQ multiplex PCR reads via MiXCR and lists one record per CDR3 protein. The sample has 180,000 or so distinct CDR3 sequences; 85% to 95% are singletons. The specimen sequenced was CD4+ T cells from PBMCs. The receptor source for this set is a human donor in good health. The CDR3 runs from the conserved cysteine through the conserved F or W. The D gene is left open where the match is weak. A row's size may be missing; if present it is once, few, many or a size class.

TRBV29-1	TRBJ2-6	NA	NA	TGCAGCGTTGGGTCCTCTGGGGCCAACGTCCTGACTTTC	CSVGSSGANVLTF
TRBV12-3/TRBV12-4	TRBJ1-1	TRBD1	NA	TGTGCCAGCAGCCGAACCATCACCGGACAGGGAGACACTGAAGCTTTCTTT	CASSRTITGQGDTEAFF
TRBV12-3/TRBV12-4	TRBJ1-1	NA	once	TGTGCCAGCACCAAGACAGGGAACACTGAAGCTTTCTTT	CASTKTGNTEAFF
TRBV29-1	TRBJ1-5	NA	NA	TGCAGCGTTGGGGAGGGTAGCAATCAGCCCCAGCATTTT	CSVGEGSNQPQHF
TRBV7-7	TRBJ2-5	NA	NA	TGTGCCAGCAGCCCCGGACCGCGGAGGGTGCAGCTCAGTGAGACCCAGTACTTC	CASSPGPRRVQLSETQYF
TRBV12-3/TRBV12-4	TRBJ1-2	NA	NA	TGTGCCAGCAGGCCAGGGAAGGATGGCTACACCTTC	CASRPGKDGYTF
TRBV11-3	TRBJ1-4	NA	NA	TGTGCCAGCAGTAGGTCTCCTAATGAAAAACTGTTTTTT	CASSRSPNEKLFF
TRBV6-1	TRBJ2-1	TRBD1	NA	TGTGCCAGCAGGAGGACAGGGGTTTCGGTGGGACTTAGATACAATGAGCAGTTCTTC	CASRRTGVSVGLRYNEQFF
TRBV3-1	TRBJ2-1	NA	NA	TGTGCCAGCAGCCAGTGGGGGCGATCCTACAATGAGCAGTTCTTC	CASSQWGRSYNEQFF
TRBV4-1	TRBJ2-5	NA	once	TGCGCCAGCAGTCAACCTGGGAGAACCGGGGGGACCCAGTACTTC	CASSQPGRTGGTQYF
TRBV5-1	TRBJ2-3	TRBD1	NA	TGCGCCAGCAGGGGGACAGGGGCCATCGGCACAGATACGCAGTATTTT	CASRGTGAIGTDTQYF
TRBV7-3	TRBJ1-2	TRBD1	NA	TGTGCCAGCAGCGACCGGGACAGGGGTTCATATGGCTACACCTTC	CASSDRDRGSYGYTF
TRBV11-2	TRBJ1-5	NA	NA	TGTGCCAGCAGCTTAGAGGCAGGCCTAGGGCCCCAGCATTTT	CASSLEAGLGPQHF